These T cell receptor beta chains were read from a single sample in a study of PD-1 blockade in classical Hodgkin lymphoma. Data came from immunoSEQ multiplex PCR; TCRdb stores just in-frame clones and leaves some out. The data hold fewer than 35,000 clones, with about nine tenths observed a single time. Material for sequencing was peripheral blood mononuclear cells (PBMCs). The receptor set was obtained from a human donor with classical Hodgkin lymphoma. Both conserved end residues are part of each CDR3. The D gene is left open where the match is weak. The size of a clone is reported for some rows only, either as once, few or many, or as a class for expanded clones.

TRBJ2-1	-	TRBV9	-	TGTGCCAGCAGCGTAGACTTCAACAATGAGCAGTTCTTC	CASSVDFNNEQFF
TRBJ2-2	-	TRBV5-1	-	TGCGCCAGCAGCGGGGGGGCTCACACCGGGGAGCTGTTTTTT	CASSGGAHTGELFF
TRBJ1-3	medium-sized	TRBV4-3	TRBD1	TGCGCCAGCAGCCAGGACAGGGTCCCTGGAAACACCATATATTTT	CASSQDRVPGNTIYF
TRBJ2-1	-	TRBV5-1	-	TGCGCCAGCAGCCCCGGGACACAGTACAATGAGCAGTTCTTC	CASSPGTQYNEQFF
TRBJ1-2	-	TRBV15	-	TGTGCCACCAGCAGCGACACCAACTATGGCTACACCTTC	CATSSDTNYGYTF
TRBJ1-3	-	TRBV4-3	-	TGCGCCAGCAGCCAATTTTTATCGGGGGCCGGGGGAAACACCATATATTTT	CASSQFLSGAGGNTIYF
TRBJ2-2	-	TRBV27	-	TGTGCCAGCAGTTTAACGTATTCAGCCCCGAACGGGGAGCTGTTTTTT	CASSLTYSAPNGELFF
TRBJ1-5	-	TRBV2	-	TGTGCCAGCAGGATCTGGAGCAATCAGCCCCAGCATTTT	CASRIWSNQPQHF
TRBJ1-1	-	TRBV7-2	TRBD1	TGTGCCAGCAGCCCCCAGACAGGGGGCGGCACTGAAGCTTTCTTT	CASSPQTGGGTEAFF
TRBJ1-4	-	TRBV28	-	TGTGCCAGCAGCCTGAATGAAAAACTGTTTTTT	CASSLNEKLFF
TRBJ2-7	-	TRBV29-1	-	TGCAGCGTTGCTCAGGGGGGCTACGAGCAGTACTTC	CSVAQGGYEQYF
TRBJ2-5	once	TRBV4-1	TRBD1	TGCGCCAGCAGGGACACAGGGGTGGAGACCCAGTACTTC	CASRDTGVETQYF
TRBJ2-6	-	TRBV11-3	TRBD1	TGTGCCAGCAGCCAAGGACAGGGGGCTGGGGCCAACGTCCTGACTTTC	CASSQGQGAGANVLTF
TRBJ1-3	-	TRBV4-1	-	TGCGCCAGCAGCACCTGGGGCAGGGCCTCTGGAAACACCATATATTTT	CASSTWGRASGNTIYF
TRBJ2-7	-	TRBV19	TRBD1	TGTGCCAGTAAGTTGGGACAGGGGTCGCGGGAGCAGTACTTC	CASKLGQGSREQYF
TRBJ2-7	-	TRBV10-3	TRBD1	TGTGCCATCAGTGACCCCGGGACAGTGGTCTACGAGCAGTACTTC	CAISDPGTVVYEQYF
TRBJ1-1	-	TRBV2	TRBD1	TGTGCCAGCGAAAGACAGGGAGGGAACACTGAAGCTTTCTTT	CASERQGGNTEAFF
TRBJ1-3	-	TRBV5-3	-	TGTGCCAGAAGACTACAGGCGATGTTCTACACCATATATTTT	CARRLQAMFYTIYF
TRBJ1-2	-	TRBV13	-	TGTGCCAGCAGCCTGCCGGCGCACTATGGCTACACCTTC	CASSLPAHYGYTF
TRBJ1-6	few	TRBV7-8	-	TGTGCCAGCAGCGTAAGGGGTCCGAGGGGACGGGGTAATTCACCCCTCCACTTT	CASSVRGPRGRGNSPLHF